The 16 T cell receptor beta chains in this list originate from one sample, sequenced in a study of blood T cell repertoires in COVID-19. Assay: immunoSEQ multiplex PCR; the TCRdb copy retains only in-frame clones and omits some. The sample includes 200,000 or so clones, under 85% seen only once; the top ten take 15% to 20%. The sequenced material came from peripheral blood. These receptors originate from a man aged 60 to 75 with active or convalescent COVID-19.

The V call is TRBV25-1, the J call TRBJ2-1; the match to TRBD1 covers 8 bases. Trimming at V came to 5 bases and at J to 8 bases, leaving 2 bases not matched to a gene. Per the germline V gene, CDR1 is MGHDK and CDR2 is SYGVNS. CDR3 size: 12 residues. The CDR3 spells CASSRTGYEQFF. Here the CDR3 DNA reads TGTGCCAGCAGTCGGACAGGGTATGAGCAGTTCTTC.

This chain joins TRBV5-4 and TRBJ1-2; TRBD1 matches 9 bases. This CDR3 has 16 amino acids. Germline V CDR1 and CDR2: SGHNT, YYREEE (reference sequence). Trimming took 5 bases from V and 4 from J; bases not matched to a gene: 12. The CDR3 region is CASRPRDRDIRYGYTF. CDR3 coding DNA: TGTGCCAGCAGACCGCGGGACAGGGATATTCGCTATGGCTACACCTTC.

The rearrangement joins TRBV27 to TRBJ2-1; 10 bases map to TRBD2. Trimming at V came to 7 bases and at J to 2 bases, leaving 5 bases not matched to a gene. CDR3 length: 15 amino acids. Germline assignment: CDR1 MNHEY and CDR2 SMNVEV (reference sequence). The CDR3 bases are TGTGCCAGCAAGCTACTAGCGGGACCCTACAATGAGCAGTTCTTC. Its protein product is CASKLLAGPYNEQFF.

This chain uses TRBV18 with TRBJ2-3, with 7 bases matching TRBD2. Trimming at V came to 4 bases and at J to 5 bases, leaving 6 bases not matched to a gene. The CDR3 contains 14 residues. Germline V gene sequence: CDR1 KGHSH, CDR2 LQKENI. CDR3 loop: CASSRSGGGDTQYF. CDR3 sequence (DNA): TGTGCCAGCTCACGGTCGGGAGGAGGAGATACGCAGTATTTT.

The chain recombines TRBV30 with TRBJ1-3, with D maybe TRBD1 (5 bases). The germline CDR1 and CDR2 sequences are GTSNPN and SVGIG (reference sequence). Trimming removed 0 bases from V and 5 bases from J, with 17 bases in between. The length of the CDR3 is 16 residues. The DNA for the CDR3 is TGTGCCTGGAGTGTACATCTGGCAGGGAAGCGAAACACCATATATTTT. Its translation: CAWSVHLAGKRNTIYF.

This rearrangement joins TRBV28 to TRBJ2-7; D remains unclear. In germline, CDR1 is MDHEN, CDR2 SYDVKM. V was pared by 10 bases and J by 5 bases, with 18 bases between. The CDR3 consists of 13 residues. In nucleotides, the CDR3 is TGTGCCATTACGGGTTCCTCCCTTCACGAGCAGTACTTC. Protein sequence: CAITGSSLHEQYF.

J is TRBJ1-2 and V is TRBV28, with a tentative D call TRBD1 (6 bases). This CDR3 spans 11 amino acids. Between the trimmed V and J ends, which lost 5 bases and 7 bases, there was a span of 8 bases. Germline V gene lookup returns CDR1 MDHEN and CDR2 SYDVKM. CDR3 nucleotide sequence: TGTGCCAGCAGTCCAGGGGTTGGCTACACCTTC. It translates to CASSPGVGYTF.

The chain combines TRBV5-1 with TRBJ1-2; TRBD1 is a possible D gene (5 bases). This CDR3 spans 16 amino acids. Looked up from germline, CDR1 is SGHRS and CDR2 is YFSETQ. Trimming removed 0 bases at V and 0 bases at J, with 12 bases between. CDR3 bases: TGCGCCAGCAGCTTGGGGGTCAGGGCCGCTAACTATGGCTACACCTTC. Translating it yields CASSLGVRAANYGYTF.

This clone has only one observation. The chain joins TRBV5-6 to TRBJ1-6; 9 bases fit TRBD1. The J segment lost 7 bases and the V segment lost 0 bases, leaving 2 bases of the junction unmatched. Germline V gives CDR1 SGHDT, CDR2 YYEEEE. The CDR3 spans 15 residues. CDR3 residues: CASSLAQGANSPLHF. In DNA, the CDR3 is TGTGCCAGCAGCTTGGCACAGGGGGCCAATTCACCCCTCCACTTT.

The chain couples TRBV19 to TRBJ2-2; D possibly corresponds to TRBD1 (6 bases). Germline CDR1 LNHDA, CDR2 SQIVND (reference sequence). The CDR3 has 17 residues. Trimming stripped 3 bases from V and 0 bases from J, with 14 bases between. CDR3 sequence: CASSIYDRMTNTGELFF. In nucleotides, the CDR3 is TGTGCCAGTAGTATCTATGACAGGATGACGAACACCGGGGAGCTGTTTTTT. The entire variable domain, with the rest obtained from reference TRBV19 and TRBJ2-2, is as follows: DGGITQSPKYLFRKEGQNVTLSCEQNLNHDAMYWYRQDPGQGLRLIYYSQIVNDFQKGDIAEGYSVSREKKESFPLTVTSAQKNPTAFYLCASSIYDRMTNTGELFFGEGSRLTVL.

V usage is TRBV28 and J usage is TRBJ1-1; 7 bases are shared with TRBD1. V shed 6 bases and J 4 bases; nucleotides not matched to a gene: 11. Looked up from germline, CDR1 is MDHEN and CDR2 is SYDVKM. There are 15 residues in the CDR3. As DNA, the CDR3 is TGTGCCAGCAGCCTAGGACAGGTGGCGTCCACTGAAGCTTTCTTT. It translates to CASSLGQVASTEAFF.

The J gene is TRBJ2-3, the V gene TRBV7-3; the match to TRBD2 covers 12 bases. From germline, CDR1 is SGHTA and CDR2 FQGTGA. The CDR3 extends over 16 amino acids. V was clipped by 4 bases and J by 0 bases; unmatched bases: 2. The CDR3 reads CASSSGTSGSTDTQYF. The CDR3 coding sequence is TGTGCCAGCAGCTCTGGGACTAGCGGGAGCACAGATACGCAGTATTTT. Full variable domain (rest looked up from reference TRBV7-3 and TRBJ2-3): GAGVSQTPSNKVTEKGKYVELRCDPISGHTALYWYRQSLGQGPEFLIYFQGTGAADDSGLPNDRFFAVRPEGSVSTLKIQRTERGDSAVYLCASSSGTSGSTDTQYFGPGTRLTVL.

In its sample, this clone was seen a few times. Other DNA sequences in the sample encode the same CDR3. The chain recombines TRBV5-1 with TRBJ2-6; no definite D call. This CDR3 is 15 amino acids long. V shed 0 bases and J shed 0 bases, with 4 bases lying between them. Germline-derived CDR1 and CDR2 are SGHRS and YFSETQ. CDR3 region: CASSLGHSGANVLTF. CDR3 bases: TGCGCCAGCAGCTTGGGGCACTCTGGGGCCAACGTCCTGACTTTC. Full variable domain (remainder filled in from reference TRBV5-1 and TRBJ2-6): KAGVTQTPRYLIKTRGQQVTLSCSPISGHRSVSWYQQTPGQGLQFLFEYFSETQRNKGNFPGRFSGRQFSNSRSEMNVSTLELGDSALYLCASSLGHSGANVLTFGAGSRLTVL.

This rearrangement joins TRBV28 to TRBJ2-6, with TRBD1 identical over 10 bases. The CDR3 length is 18 residues. Germline assignment: CDR1 MDHEN and CDR2 SYDVKM. Trimming cost V 6 bases and J 0 bases; bases outside gene matches: 8. The CDR3, as DNA: TGTGCCAGCAGACGATCGGGACAGGGGTTCTCTGGGGCCAACGTCCTGACTTTC. Protein: CASRRSGQGFSGANVLTF.

The chain couples TRBV9 to TRBJ2-1, with TRBD2 identical over 12 bases. CDR1 and CDR2 from the germline V gene are SGDLS and YYNGEE. Trimming at V came to 2 bases and at J to 0 bases, leaving 9 bases not matched to a gene. This CDR3 is 19 amino acids long. CDR3 region: CASSVRGLAGRSSYNEQFF. The DNA for the CDR3 is TGTGCCAGCAGCGTCCGGGGACTAGCGGGCCGGAGCTCCTACAATGAGCAGTTCTTC.

The chain couples TRBV6-5 to TRBJ2-7; tentatively, D is TRBD1 (6 bases). Germline-derived CDR1 and CDR2 are MNHEY and SVGAGI. This CDR3 comprises 15 residues. V lost 4 bases, J lost 1 base, and 14 bases lay in between. The CDR3 spells CASSFGTRGSYEQYF. The CDR3 region has the DNA TGTGCCAGCAGTTTCGGGACACGGGGATCCTACGAGCAGTACTTC.